Listed below are T cell receptor beta chains from one sample, sequenced in a study of cytomegalovirus exposure and HLA in healthy donors. Here immunoSEQ multiplex PCR was the method, and the copy in TCRdb shows in-frame clones only, minus some. The table records 100,000 to 150,000 clones, 70% to 80% of them present only once. Sequencing was done on a sample of PBMCs. The receptors were sampled from a female donor in good health and CMV-seronegative. The CDR3 runs from the conserved cysteine through the conserved F or W. The D gene is left open where the match is weak. Clone size appears in some rows only: once, few, many, or a class for an expanded clone.

d_gene	abundance	v_gene	j_gene	CDR3aa	CDR3nt
TRBD2	few	TRBV4-3	TRBJ2-7	CASSKGLGRMSYEQYF	TGCGCCAGCAGCAAAGGACTAGGAAGAATGTCCTACGAGCAGTACTTC
TRBD1	.	TRBV6-6	TRBJ1-6	CASSQTGEGSPLHF	TGTGCCAGCAGCCAGACAGGGGAGGGCTCACCCCTCCACTTT
TRBD2	.	TRBV28	TRBJ2-3	CASSFSGRASTTDTQYF	TGTGCCAGCAGTTTCAGCGGGAGGGCCTCGACCACAGATACGCAGTATTTT
.	.	TRBV7-6	TRBJ2-7	CASSLGAVDPYEQYF	TGTGCCAGCAGCTTAGGAGCGGTTGACCCCTACGAGCAGTACTTC
.	.	TRBV18	TRBJ1-1	CASSSQGRNTEAFF	TGTGCCAGCTCATCTCAGGGGCGGAACACTGAAGCTTTCTTT
.	.	TRBV28	TRBJ1-2	CASSAEVGQVLWGYTF	TGTGCCAGCAGTGCCGAGGTGGGGCAGGTCTTGTGGGGCTACACCTTC
.	.	TRBV28	TRBJ2-5	CASSRGTHRGETQYF	TGTGCCAGCAGCCGAGGGACTCACCGGGGGGAGACCCAGTACTTC
TRBD1	.	TRBV28	TRBJ2-1	CASSPPGQGHNEQFF	TGTGCCAGCAGTCCGCCGGGACAGGGGCACAATGAGCAGTTCTTC
.	.	TRBV2	TRBJ2-2	CASIATTGELFF	TGTGCCAGCATAGCGACTACCGGGGAGCTGTTTTTT
TRBD2	.	TRBV28	TRBJ2-6	CASSLSGSGRSSGANVLTF	TGTGCCAGCAGCCTTTCGGGGAGCGGGAGGTCCTCTGGGGCCAACGTCCTGACTTTC
TRBD2	.	TRBV7-3	TRBJ2-1	CASSLAGEPNNEQFF	TGTGCCAGCAGCCTAGCGGGAGAACCTAACAATGAGCAGTTCTTC
.	.	TRBV7-9	TRBJ2-3	CASSLGQGDTQYF	TGTGCCAGCAGCTTGGGGCAGGGAGATACGCAGTATTTT
.	.	TRBV11-2	TRBJ2-3	CASWTGRADTQYF	TGTGCCAGCTGGACAGGGAGGGCAGATACGCAGTATTTT
.	.	TRBV7-3	TRBJ2-3	CASSLTLSGSTDTQYF	TGTGCCAGCAGCTTAACGTTAAGCGGCAGCACAGATACGCAGTATTTT
TRBD1	.	TRBV19	TRBJ1-2	CASSPDRVNYGYTF	TGTGCCAGTAGTCCGGACAGGGTTAACTATGGCTACACCTTC
TRBD1	.	TRBV5-1	TRBJ1-2	CASSFSPTGDYGYTF	TGCGCCAGCAGCTTCTCTCCCACAGGGGACTATGGCTACACCTTC
TRBD1	.	TRBV27	TRBJ2-7	CASSPQGTGGREQYF	TGTGCCAGCAGTCCCCAGGGGACAGGGGGCAGGGAGCAGTACTTC
.	.	TRBV18	TRBJ1-1	CASSPPVDSQAFF	TGTGCCAGCTCACCACCGGTGGACAGCCAAGCTTTCTTT